Each of the 15 T cell receptor beta chains below was sequenced from the same sample in a study of blood T cell dynamics during melanoma immunotherapy. Sequencing was performed with immunoSEQ multiplex PCR; in TCRdb, only in-frame clones are kept and a portion is missing. The sample has about 11,000 clones, over 70% seen once. Specified time point: week 3, after first cycle of checkpoint inhibitor. Source: blood, taken from a patient treated with checkpoint blockade. These receptors came from a human donor with melanoma.

There are a few counts of this clone. V and J are TRBV5-5 and TRBJ2-7; 13 bases match TRBD2. J gave up 2 bases and V 5 bases, and 4 bases lay outside the gene matches. This CDR3 is 15 amino acids long. Germline V gene lookup returns CDR1 SGHKS and CDR2 YYEKEE (reference sequence). CDR3: CASSPGLAGPYEQYF. The CDR3 nucleotides read TGTGCCAGCAGTCCGGGACTAGCGGGACCCTACGAGCAGTACTTC.

The V gene is TRBV19, the J gene TRBJ1-3, with D possibly matching TRBD1 (6 bases). V dropped 6 bases and J dropped 0 bases, with 15 bases sitting between them. The CDR3 loop spans 16 amino acids. Germline V CDR1 and CDR2: LNHDA, SQIVND (reference sequence). This chain's CDR3 is CASSGFGQLSGNTIYF. The CDR3, as DNA: TGTGCCAGTAGCGGGTTTGGACAGCTCTCTGGAAACACCATATATTTT.

This rearrangement joins TRBV11-2 to TRBJ1-2, with 8 bases matching TRBD1. Germline trimming cut 0 bases from V and 7 bases from J; bases unmatched to any gene: 13. The CDR3 consists of 17 residues. CDR1 and CDR2 (germline): SGHAT, FQNNGV. CDR3 DNA: TGTGCCAGCAGCTTAGAAGGGTGGACAGGGAAACTCGTTGGCTACACCTTC. Translation gives CASSLEGWTGKLVGYTF.

This clone was observed a handful of times. This rearrangement joins TRBV28 to TRBJ2-1; weak D call: TRBD2 (5 bases). This CDR3 is 14 amino acids long. V gave up 10 bases and J gave up 7 bases, with 20 bases separating them. Germline CDR1 MDHEN, CDR2 SYDVKM. CDR3 loop: CATFVRERMNEQFF. The DNA for the CDR3 is TGTGCCACCTTCGTTAGGGAGCGGATGAATGAGCAGTTCTTC.

This chain uses TRBV5-6 with TRBJ2-3; tentative D call: TRBD2 (6 bases). Germline CDR1 SGHDT, CDR2 YYEEEE. Deletions cut 1 base from V and 1 base from J, with 10 bases between. The CDR3 sequence is 15 residues long. The CDR3 here is CASSLRGLRTDTQYF. As DNA, the CDR3 is TGTGCCAGCAGCTTGAGGGGACTTCGCACAGATACGCAGTATTTT. Filled out from reference TRBV5-6 and TRBJ2-3, the complete variable domain reads DAGVTQSPTHLIKTRGQQVTLRCSPKSGHDTVSWYQQALGQGPQFIFQYYEEEERQRGNFPDRFSGHQFPNYSSELNVNALLLGDSALYLCASSLRGLRTDTQYFGPGTRLTVL.

This clone has only one observation. The chain couples TRBV15 to TRBJ2-5, with TRBD2 matching over 7 bases. The J segment lost 4 bases and the V segment lost 1 base, leaving 3 bases of the junction unmatched. There are 14 residues in the CDR3. Germline assignment: CDR1 LNHNV and CDR2 YYDKDF (reference sequence). In DNA, the CDR3 is TGTGCCACCAGCAGAGTGGGCGGGGGAGAGACCCAGTACTTC. Protein: CATSRVGGGETQYF.

This clone appeared a single time. This chain connects TRBV6-5 to TRBJ2-2; the D is unclear. The CDR3 is made up of 13 amino acids. V lost 4 bases and J lost 4, with 7 bases in between. Germline loops: CDR1 MNHEY, CDR2 SVGAGI. CDR3 bases: TGTGCCAGCAGTTTGGGATTCACCGGGGAGCTGTTTTTT. It specifies CASSLGFTGELFF.

The rearrangement links TRBV28 to TRBJ1-2; 8 nucleotides agree with TRBD1. V shed 6 bases, J shed 1 base, and the junction held 1 base outside the gene matches. This CDR3 has 13 residues. CDR1 is MDHEN, CDR2 SYDVKM, per germline. The CDR3 bases are TGTGCCAGCAGCACAGGGGGTAACTATGGCTACACCTTC. Its protein product is CASSTGGNYGYTF.

The chain links TRBV6-5 to TRBJ2-5; maybe TRBD1 (7 bases). The CDR3 spans 14 residues. CDR1 and CDR2 (germline): MNHEY, SVGAGI. Trimming left V 8 bases short and J 4 bases short, with 17 bases between. The CDR3 sequence is CASGGGGAGETQYF. The CDR3 nucleotides read TGTGCCAGCGGAGGAGGGGGCGCGGGAGAGACCCAGTACTTC.

This sequence joins TRBV15 and TRBJ2-3; possibly TRBD2 for D (6 bases). The CDR3 extends over 16 amino acids. V lost 0 bases and J 4 bases, leaving 14 bases between the germline ends. Germline CDR1 is LNHNV and CDR2 is YYDKDF (reference sequence). CDR3 DNA sequence: TGTGCCACCAGCAGAGATTTGGAGGGGCCGGCAGATACGCAGTATTTT. It encodes CATSRDLEGPADTQYF.

The rearrangement joins TRBV19 to TRBJ2-1, with a tentative D call TRBD2 (5 bases). Deletions cut 5 bases from V and 4 bases from J, with 12 bases between. Germline values: CDR1 LNHDA, CDR2 SQIVND (reference sequence). The length of the CDR3 is 14 residues. The CDR3 sequence: CASSLFGVYNEQFF. Written as DNA, the CDR3 is TGTGCCAGTAGTCTCTTCGGGGTATACAATGAGCAGTTCTTC.

CDR3 in amino acids: CASSLEGRGLEQYF. For the CDR3, the DNA is TGCGCCAGCAGCTTGGAGGGCAGGGGGCTCGAGCAGTACTTC. The chain combines TRBV5-1 with TRBJ2-7; 8 bases match TRBD1. Germline V lookup: CDR1 SGHRS, CDR2 YFSETQ. The J segment lost 6 bases and the V segment lost 0 bases, leaving 5 bases of the junction unmatched. The CDR3 runs to 14 residues.

V usage is TRBV7-2 and J usage is TRBJ2-3; 12 nucleotides align to TRBD2. J lost 4 bases, V lost 1 base, and 3 bases had no gene match. The CDR3 contains 16 residues. Germline V CDR1 and CDR2: SGHTA, FQGNSA. Here the CDR3 DNA reads TGTGCCAGCAGCTTAGTGGGGACTAGCGGGCCAGATACGCAGTATTTT. This sequence encodes CASSLVGTSGPDTQYF.

The genes are TRBV5-3 and TRBJ2-3, with TRBD2 matching 7 bases. TRBV5-3 is assigned to the ORF class and has an uncertain function. With 4 bases clipped from V and 0 bases from J, the junction kept 11 bases outside the gene matches. The length of the CDR3 is 17 residues. In nucleotides, the CDR3 is TGTGCCAGAAGCCCAATGGAGGGCGGGGGTAGCACAGATACGCAGTATTTT. This encodes CARSPMEGGGSTDTQYF.

This clone was seen a few times. This chain uses TRBV7-8 with TRBJ2-5; TRBD1 agrees at 7 bases. This CDR3 is built from 15 residues. The germline V gene encodes CDR1 SGHVS and CDR2 FQNEAQ. Losses at the gene ends were 1 base for V and 5 bases for J; bases not matched to a gene: 7. The CDR3 DNA reads as TGTGCCAGCAGCTTAGTTCAGGGGGTAGGGGAGACCCAGTACTTC. Amino acid sequence: CASSLVQGVGETQYF.